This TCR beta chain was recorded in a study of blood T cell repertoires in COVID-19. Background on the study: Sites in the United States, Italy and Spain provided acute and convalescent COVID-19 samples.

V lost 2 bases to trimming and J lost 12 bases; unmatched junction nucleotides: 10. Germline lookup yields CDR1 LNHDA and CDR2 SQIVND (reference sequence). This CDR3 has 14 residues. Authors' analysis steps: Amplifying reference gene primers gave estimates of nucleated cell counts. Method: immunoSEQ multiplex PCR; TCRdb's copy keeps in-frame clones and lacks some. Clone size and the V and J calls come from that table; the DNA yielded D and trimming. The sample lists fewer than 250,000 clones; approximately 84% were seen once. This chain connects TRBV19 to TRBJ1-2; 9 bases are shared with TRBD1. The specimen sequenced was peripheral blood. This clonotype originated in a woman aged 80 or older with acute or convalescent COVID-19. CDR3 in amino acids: CASSITVTGGRNTF. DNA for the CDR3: TGTGCCAGTAGTATAACCGTAACAGGGGGCCGCAACACCTTC.